This TCR beta chain was documented in a study of blood T cell repertoires in COVID-19. Study overall: COVID-19 samples from acute and convalescent phases originated in the United States, Italy and Spain. Sources were T cells, B-cell-depleted T cells, or PBMCs; the material itself was cDNA or gDNA.

The authors' processing: Nucleated cell number was recorded as an estimate derived from reference gene primer amplification. Sequencing was performed with immunoSEQ multiplex PCR; in TCRdb, only in-frame clones are kept and a portion is missing. The DNA was the basis for D and trimming; V, J and clone size are from that table. The repertoire holds fewer than 250,000 clones, with around 80% as singletons. The germline gives CDR1 SGHDT, CDR2 YYEEEE. V was shortened by 7 bases and J by 6 bases, with 13 bases between the two germline ends. There are 12 residues in the CDR3. This clonotype was obtained from a middle-aged woman with acute or convalescent COVID-19. The chain couples TRBV5-6 to TRBJ1-1; D gene ambiguous. The specimen sequenced was peripheral blood. CDR3 in DNA: TGTGCCAGCTCCCCGACCGGAGCTGAAGCTTTCTTT. This codes for CASSPTGAEAFF.